A selection of T cell receptor beta chains follows, all from one sample in a study of a mutant IDH1 vaccine in newly diagnosed glioma. These receptors have no known antigen. Sequencing used immunoSEQ multiplex PCR; TCRdb keeps in-frame clones, though not all of them. The table records roughly 32,000 clones, around nine tenths of them present only once. The sequenced sample was PBMCs, obtained from a glioma patient whose treatment included an IDH1 peptide vaccine. Receptors originate from a man in his forties with glioma. CDR3s include the opening cysteine and the closing phenylalanine or tryptophan. D genes are given only for firm matches. Rows give clone size only sometimes, using once, few, many, or a class for an expanded clone.

.,15,TRBJ2-1,.,TRBV19,CASSGPASSYNEQFF,TGTGCCAGTAGTGGCCCGGCTAGCTCCTACAATGAGCAGTTCTTC
.,15,TRBJ2-3,.,TRBV7-9,CASSLVETSTDTQYF,TGTGCCAGCAGCTTAGTGGAGACTAGCACAGATACGCAGTATTTT
.,13,TRBJ2-2,.,TRBV5-6,CASQGLVSGELFF,TGTGCCAGTCAGGGGTTGGTCTCCGGGGAGCTGTTTTTT
.,13,TRBJ2-1,.,TRBV10-2,CASSETGGGEQFF,TGCGCCAGCAGTGAGACAGGGGGGGGTGAGCAGTTCTTC
.,14,TRBJ2-3,.,TRBV19,CASSIRRAADTQYF,TGTGCCAGTAGTATTAGGAGGGCGGCGGATACGCAGTATTTT
.,13,TRBJ2-2,.,TRBV28,CASSLAKTGELFF,TGTGCCAGCAGTTTGGCGAAAACCGGGGAGCTGTTTTTT
.,17,TRBJ2-2,TRBD2,TRBV7-3,CASSVEPGLASTGELFF,TGTGCCAGCAGCGTCGAACCGGGACTAGCGTCCACCGGGGAGCTGTTTTTT
.,16,TRBJ1-2,TRBD1,TRBV4-3,CASSQDLGQGRGGYTF,TGCGCCAGCAGCCAAGACCTGGGACAGGGGCGCGGTGGCTACACCTTC
.,15,TRBJ2-5,TRBD1,TRBV7-8,CASRHTGTGQETQYF,TGTGCCAGCAGGCATACCGGGACAGGCCAAGAGACCCAGTACTTC
.,12,TRBJ1-1,TRBD1,TRBV6-1,CASRRTGDEAFF,TGTGCCAGCAGGCGGACAGGGGATGAAGCTTTCTTT
.,12,TRBJ1-2,.,TRBV6-5,CASFAHPYGYTF,TGTGCCAGCTTCGCGCACCCCTATGGCTACACCTTC
.,13,TRBJ1-2,TRBD1,TRBV6-1,CASFSRQGDGYTF,TGTGCCAGCTTCAGCCGACAGGGCGATGGCTACACCTTC
.,12,TRBJ2-3,TRBD2,TRBV19,CASRVAGDTQYF,TGTGCCAGTCGGGTAGCGGGAGATACGCAGTATTTT
.,19,TRBJ2-7,.,TRBV5-1,CASSSWTGSVLAGIYEQYF,TGCGCCAGCAGCTCCTGGACAGGGTCGGTCCTAGCGGGAATCTACGAGCAGTACTTC
.,15,TRBJ2-1,TRBD2,TRBV5-1,CASRLGLAGPNEQFF,TGCGCCAGCAGACTGGGACTAGCGGGGCCCAATGAGCAGTTCTTC
.,18,TRBJ2-7,TRBD2,TRBV29-1,CSVFLLGGAGEELYEQYF,TGCAGCGTCTTTTTGTTGGGGGGAGCGGGAGAGGAACTCTACGAGCAGTACTTC
.,16,TRBJ2-3,.,TRBV18,CASSPRQGLGTDTQYF,TGTGCCAGCTCACCCCGACAAGGCCTCGGGACAGATACGCAGTATTTT
.,17,TRBJ1-2,.,TRBV14,CASSQVEGREGRYGYTF,TGTGCCAGCAGCCAAGTGGAGGGTAGGGAAGGACGCTATGGCTACACCTTC
few,16,TRBJ2-2,.,TRBV7-9,CASSPQSGTYTGELFF,TGTGCCAGCAGCCCCCAGTCCGGGACCTACACCGGGGAGCTGTTTTTT
.,14,TRBJ1-1,.,TRBV6-6,CASSSRTGVTEAFF,TGTGCCAGCAGTTCCCGGACCGGGGTCACTGAAGCTTTCTTT